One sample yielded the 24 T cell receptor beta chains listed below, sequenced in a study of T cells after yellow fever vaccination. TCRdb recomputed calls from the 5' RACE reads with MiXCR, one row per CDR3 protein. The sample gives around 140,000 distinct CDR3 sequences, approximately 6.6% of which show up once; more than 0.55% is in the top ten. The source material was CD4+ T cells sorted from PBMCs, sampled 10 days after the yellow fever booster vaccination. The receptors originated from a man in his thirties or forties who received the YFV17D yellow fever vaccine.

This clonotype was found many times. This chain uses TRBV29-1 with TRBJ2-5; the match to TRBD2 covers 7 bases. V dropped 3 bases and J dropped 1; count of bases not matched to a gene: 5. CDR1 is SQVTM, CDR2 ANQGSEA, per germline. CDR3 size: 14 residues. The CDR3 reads CSVEGRLAQETQYF. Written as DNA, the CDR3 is TGCAGCGTTGAGGGGAGACTAGCCCAAGAGACCCAGTACTTC.

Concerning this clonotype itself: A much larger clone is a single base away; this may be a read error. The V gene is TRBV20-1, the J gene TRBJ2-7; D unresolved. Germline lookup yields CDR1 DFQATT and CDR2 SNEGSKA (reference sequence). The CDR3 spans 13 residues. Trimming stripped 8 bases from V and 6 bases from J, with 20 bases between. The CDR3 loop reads CSPRLPGATEQYF. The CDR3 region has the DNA TGCAGTCCCCGCCTCCCGGGTGCGACCGAGCAGTACTTC.

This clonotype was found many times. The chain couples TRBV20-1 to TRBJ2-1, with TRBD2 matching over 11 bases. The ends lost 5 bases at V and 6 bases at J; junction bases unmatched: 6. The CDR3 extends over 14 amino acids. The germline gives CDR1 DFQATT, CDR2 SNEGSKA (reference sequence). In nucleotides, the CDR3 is TGCAGTGCTCACGGACTAGCGGGTACCAATGAGCAGTTCTTC. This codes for CSAHGLAGTNEQFF.

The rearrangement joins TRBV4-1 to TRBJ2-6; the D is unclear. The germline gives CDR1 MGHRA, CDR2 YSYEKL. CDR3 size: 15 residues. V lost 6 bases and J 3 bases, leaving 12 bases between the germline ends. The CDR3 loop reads CASSPRANGANVLTF. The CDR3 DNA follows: TGCGCCAGCAGTCCACGGGCTAATGGGGCCAACGTCCTGACTTTC.

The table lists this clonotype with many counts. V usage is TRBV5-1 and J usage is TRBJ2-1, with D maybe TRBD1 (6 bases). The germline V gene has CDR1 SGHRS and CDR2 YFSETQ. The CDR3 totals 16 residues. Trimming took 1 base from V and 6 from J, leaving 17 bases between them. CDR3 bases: TGCGCCAGCAGCTTGAGAGGACAGTCCTTAGTCAATGAGCAGTTCTTC. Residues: CASSLRGQSLVNEQFF. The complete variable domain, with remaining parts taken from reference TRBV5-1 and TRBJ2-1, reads KAGVTQTPRYLIKTRGQQVTLSCSPISGHRSVSWYQQTPGQGLQFLFEYFSETQRNKGNFPGRFSGRQFSNSRSEMNVSTLELGDSALYLCASSLRGQSLVNEQFFGPGTRLTVL.

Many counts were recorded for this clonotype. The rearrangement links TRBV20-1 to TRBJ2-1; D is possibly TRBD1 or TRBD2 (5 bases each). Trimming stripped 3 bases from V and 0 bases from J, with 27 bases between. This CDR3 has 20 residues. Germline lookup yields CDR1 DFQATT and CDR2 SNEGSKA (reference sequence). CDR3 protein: CSASGSGAGHHLSSYNEQFF. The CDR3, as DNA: TGCAGTGCTAGCGGGTCTGGGGCGGGCCACCATCTAAGCTCCTACAATGAGCAGTTCTTC.

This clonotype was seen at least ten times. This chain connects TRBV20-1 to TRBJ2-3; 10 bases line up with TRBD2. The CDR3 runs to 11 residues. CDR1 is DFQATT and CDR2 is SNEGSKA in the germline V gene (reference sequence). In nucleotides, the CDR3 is TGCAGCGTGAACAGCGGGAGGGTGCAGTATTTT. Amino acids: CSVNSGRVQYF.

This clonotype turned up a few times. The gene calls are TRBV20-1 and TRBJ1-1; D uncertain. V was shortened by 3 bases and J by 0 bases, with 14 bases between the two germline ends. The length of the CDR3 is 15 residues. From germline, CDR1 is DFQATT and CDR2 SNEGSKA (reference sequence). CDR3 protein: CSASQAAGLNTEAFF. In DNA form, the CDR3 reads TGCAGTGCTAGTCAGGCAGCGGGCTTGAACACTGAAGCTTTCTTT.

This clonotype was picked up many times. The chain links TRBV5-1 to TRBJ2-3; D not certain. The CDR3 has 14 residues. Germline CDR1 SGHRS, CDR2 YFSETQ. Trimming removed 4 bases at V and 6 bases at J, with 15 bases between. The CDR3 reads CASSLELPQDTQYF. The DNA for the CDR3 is TGCGCCAGCAGCCTGGAACTTCCACAGGATACGCAGTATTTT.

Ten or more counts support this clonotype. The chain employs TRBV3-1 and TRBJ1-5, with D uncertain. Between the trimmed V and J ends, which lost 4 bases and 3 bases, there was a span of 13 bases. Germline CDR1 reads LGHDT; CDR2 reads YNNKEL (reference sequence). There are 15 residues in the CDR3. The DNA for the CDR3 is TGTGCCAGCAGCCCCGGACGGTGGGACAATCAGCCCCAGCATTTT. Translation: CASSPGRWDNQPQHF. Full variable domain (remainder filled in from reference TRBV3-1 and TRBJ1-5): DTAVSQTPKYLVTQMGNDKSIKCEQNLGHDTMYWYKQDSKKFLKIMFSYNNKELIINETVPNRFSPKSPDKAHLNLHINSLELGDSAVYFCASSPGRWDNQPQHFGDGTRLSIL.

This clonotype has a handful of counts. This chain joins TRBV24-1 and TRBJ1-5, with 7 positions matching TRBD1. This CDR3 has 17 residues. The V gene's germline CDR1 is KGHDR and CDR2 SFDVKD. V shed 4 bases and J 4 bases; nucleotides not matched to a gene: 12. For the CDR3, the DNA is TGTGCCACCAGTGACCCAACGTCCGGGACAGTTAATCAGCCCCAGCATTTT. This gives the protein CATSDPTSGTVNQPQHF.

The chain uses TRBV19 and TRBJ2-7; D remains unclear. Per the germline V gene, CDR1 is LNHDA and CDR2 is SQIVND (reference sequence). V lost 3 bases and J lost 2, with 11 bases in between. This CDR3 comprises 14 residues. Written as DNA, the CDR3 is TGTGCCAGTAGTATCGGGCTTACCCCCTACGAGCAGTACTTC. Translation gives CASSIGLTPYEQYF.

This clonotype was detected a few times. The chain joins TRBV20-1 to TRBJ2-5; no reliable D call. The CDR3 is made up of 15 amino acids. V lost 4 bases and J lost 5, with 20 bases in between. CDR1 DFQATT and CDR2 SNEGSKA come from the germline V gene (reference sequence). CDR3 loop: CSANRESGLRETQYF. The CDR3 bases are TGCAGTGCTAACCGAGAGTCTGGGCTGCGGGAGACCCAGTACTTC.

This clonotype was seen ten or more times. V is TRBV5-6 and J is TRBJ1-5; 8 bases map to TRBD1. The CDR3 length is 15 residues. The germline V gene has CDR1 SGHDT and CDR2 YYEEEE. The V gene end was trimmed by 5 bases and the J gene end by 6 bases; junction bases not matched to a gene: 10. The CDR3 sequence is CASSRLTGAVQPQHF. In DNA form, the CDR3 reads TGTGCCAGCAGTCGGTTGACAGGGGCTGTTCAGCCCCAGCATTTT.

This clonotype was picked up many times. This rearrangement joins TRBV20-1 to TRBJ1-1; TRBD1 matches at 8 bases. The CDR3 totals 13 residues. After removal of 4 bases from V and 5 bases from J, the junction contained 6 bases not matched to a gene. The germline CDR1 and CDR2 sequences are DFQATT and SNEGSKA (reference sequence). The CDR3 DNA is TGCAGTGCTACGCAGGGGGCCCGGACTGAAGCTTTCTTT. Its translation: CSATQGARTEAFF.

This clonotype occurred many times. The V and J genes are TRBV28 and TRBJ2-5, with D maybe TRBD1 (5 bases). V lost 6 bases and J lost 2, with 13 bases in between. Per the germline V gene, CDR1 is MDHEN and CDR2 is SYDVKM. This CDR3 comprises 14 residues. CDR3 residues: CASSSRQIQETQYF. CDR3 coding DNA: TGTGCCAGCAGCTCTAGACAGATACAAGAGACCCAGTACTTC.

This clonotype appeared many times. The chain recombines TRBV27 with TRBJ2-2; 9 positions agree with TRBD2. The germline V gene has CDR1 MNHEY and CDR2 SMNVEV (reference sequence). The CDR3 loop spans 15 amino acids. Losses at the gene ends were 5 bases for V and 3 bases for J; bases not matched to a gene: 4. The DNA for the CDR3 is TGTGCCAGCAGTCCCGGACTAGCGTACACCGGGGAGCTGTTTTTT. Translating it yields CASSPGLAYTGELFF.

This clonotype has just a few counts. The CDR3 sequence is CASSVVGGKETQYF. In nucleotides, the CDR3 is TGTGCCAGCAGCGTAGTCGGAGGCAAGGAGACCCAGTACTTC. The V and J genes are TRBV9 and TRBJ2-5; possible D gene TRBD2, 5 bases. Germline CDR1 SGDLS, CDR2 YYNGEE. Trimming removed 0 bases from V and 5 bases from J, with 11 bases in between. This CDR3 has 14 residues. The full variable domain, completed using reference TRBV9 and TRBJ2-5, is DSGVTQTPKHLITATGQRVTLRCSPRSGDLSVYWYQQSLDQGLQFLIQYYNGEERAKGNILERFSAQQFPDLHSELNLSSLELGDSALYFCASSVVGGKETQYFGPGTRLLVL.

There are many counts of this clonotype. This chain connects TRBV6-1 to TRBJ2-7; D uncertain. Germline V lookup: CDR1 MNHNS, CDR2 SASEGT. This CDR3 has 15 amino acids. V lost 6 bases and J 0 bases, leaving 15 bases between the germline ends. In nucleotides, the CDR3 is TGTGCCAGCAGCCCGTTTGGAGCGAGCTCCTACGAGCAGTACTTC. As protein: CASSPFGASSYEQYF.

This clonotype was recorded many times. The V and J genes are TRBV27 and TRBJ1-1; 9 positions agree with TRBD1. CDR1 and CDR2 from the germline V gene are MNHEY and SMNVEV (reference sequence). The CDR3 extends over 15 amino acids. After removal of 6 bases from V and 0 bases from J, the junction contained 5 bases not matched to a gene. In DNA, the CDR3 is TGTGCCAGCAGGGGGACAGGGCGGATGAACACTGAAGCTTTCTTT. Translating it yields CASRGTGRMNTEAFF.

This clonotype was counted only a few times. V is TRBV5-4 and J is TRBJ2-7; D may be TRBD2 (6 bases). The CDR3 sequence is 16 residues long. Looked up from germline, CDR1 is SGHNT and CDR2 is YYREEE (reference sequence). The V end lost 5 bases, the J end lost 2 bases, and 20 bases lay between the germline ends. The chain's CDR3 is CASSSPSGTPAYEQYF. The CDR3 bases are TGTGCCAGCAGTTCGCCATCCGGGACTCCCGCCTACGAGCAGTACTTC.

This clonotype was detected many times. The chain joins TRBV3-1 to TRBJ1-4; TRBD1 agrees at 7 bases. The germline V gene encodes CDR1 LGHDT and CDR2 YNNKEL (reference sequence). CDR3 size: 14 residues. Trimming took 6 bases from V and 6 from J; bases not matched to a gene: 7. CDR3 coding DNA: TGTGCCAGCAGTGACTCAGGGGGGGATGAAAAACTGTTTTTT. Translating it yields CASSDSGGDEKLFF. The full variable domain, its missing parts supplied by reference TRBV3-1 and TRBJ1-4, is DTAVSQTPKYLVTQMGNDKSIKCEQNLGHDTMYWYKQDSKKFLKIMFSYNNKELIINETVPNRFSPKSPDKAHLNLHINSLELGDSAVYFCASSDSGGDEKLFFGSGTQLSVL.

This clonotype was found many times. The CDR3 DNA reads as TGCGCCAGCAGCTTGGACAACTACGAGCAGTACTTC. It codes for CASSLDNYEQYF. The V gene is TRBV5-1, the J gene TRBJ2-7; D is ambiguous. The CDR3 has 12 residues. Germline-derived CDR1 and CDR2 are SGHRS and YFSETQ. V dropped 0 bases and J dropped 3 bases, with 4 bases sitting between them.

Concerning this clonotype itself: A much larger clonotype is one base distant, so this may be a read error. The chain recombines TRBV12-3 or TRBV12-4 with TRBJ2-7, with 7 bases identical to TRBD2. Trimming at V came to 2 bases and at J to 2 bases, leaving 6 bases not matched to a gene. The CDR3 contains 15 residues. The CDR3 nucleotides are TGTGCCAGCAGTTTAAGGCCAGCGGGGCCCTACGAGCAGTACTTC. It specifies CASSLRPAGPYEQYF.